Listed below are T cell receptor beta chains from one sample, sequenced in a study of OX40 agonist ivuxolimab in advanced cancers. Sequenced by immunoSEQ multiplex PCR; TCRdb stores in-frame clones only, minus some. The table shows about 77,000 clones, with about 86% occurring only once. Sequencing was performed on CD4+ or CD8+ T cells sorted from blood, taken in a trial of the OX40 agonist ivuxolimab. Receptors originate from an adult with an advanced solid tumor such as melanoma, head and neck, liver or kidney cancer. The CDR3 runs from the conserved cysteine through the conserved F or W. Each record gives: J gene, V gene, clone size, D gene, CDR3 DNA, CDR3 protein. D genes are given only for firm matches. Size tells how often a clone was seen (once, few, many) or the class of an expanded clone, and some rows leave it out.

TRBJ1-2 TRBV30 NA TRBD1 TGTGCCTGGAGTGCTTTCCAGGGACAGGGGGCGAGGGGCTACACCTTC CAWSAFQGQGARGYTF
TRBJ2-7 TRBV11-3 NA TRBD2 TGTGCCAGCAGCCGAGCGGGAGTGAACTCCTACGAGCAGTACTTC CASSRAGVNSYEQYF
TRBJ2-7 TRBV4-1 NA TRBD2 TGCGCCAGCAGCCAAGACCGGACTAGCGCAACCTACGAGCAGTACTTC CASSQDRTSATYEQYF
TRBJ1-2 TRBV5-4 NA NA TGTGCCAGCAGCTTTGGGTCCGTAGCTAACTATGGCTACACCTTC CASSFGSVANYGYTF
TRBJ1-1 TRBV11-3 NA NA TGTGCCAGCAGCTTACGGCTAGGGGCCCCAAACACTGAAGCTTTCTTT CASSLRLGAPNTEAFF
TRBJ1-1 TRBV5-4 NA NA TGTGCCAGCAGCTCGCGGACGAACACTGAAGCTTTCTTT CASSSRTNTEAFF
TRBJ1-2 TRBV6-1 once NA TGTGCCAGCAGTGAAGCAGGGCCACCGAGGGATGGCTACACCTTC CASSEAGPPRDGYTF
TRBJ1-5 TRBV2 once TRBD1 TGTGCCAGCAGAGCCGACAGGGCCAGGCAGCCCCAGCATTTT CASRADRARQPQHF
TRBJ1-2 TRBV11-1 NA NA TGTGCCAGCAGCTTAGCGGACAGCTTTAACTATGGCTACACCTTC CASSLADSFNYGYTF
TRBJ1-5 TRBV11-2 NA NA TGTGCCAGCAGCTTAGAAGGTTATAGCAATCAGCCCCAGCATTTT CASSLEGYSNQPQHF
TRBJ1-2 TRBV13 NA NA TGCGCCAGCAGCTACCTTGGGCAGGGCGGAGGGTATGGCTACACCTTC CASSYLGQGGGYGYTF
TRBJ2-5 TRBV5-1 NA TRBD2 TGCGCCAGCAGCGGGGGACTAGCGGAAGAGACCCAGTACTTC CASSGGLAEETQYF
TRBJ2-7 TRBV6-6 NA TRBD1 TGTGCCAGCAGTTACTCGAAGACAGGGGGCTCCTACGAGCAGTACTTC CASSYSKTGGSYEQYF
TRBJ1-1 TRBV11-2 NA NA TGTGCCAGCAGTTTGATCCGATTTGAAGCTTTCTTT CASSLIRFEAFF
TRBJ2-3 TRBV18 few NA TGTGCCAGCTCACCTTTTTTTCAGGGGGGAGATACGCAGTATTTT CASSPFFQGGDTQYF
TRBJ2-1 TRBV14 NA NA TGTGCCACCTCGCCCGGGCTAACCCGCTCCTACAATGAGCAGTTCTTC CATSPGLTRSYNEQFF
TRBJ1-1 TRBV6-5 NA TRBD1 TGTGCCAGCAGTTACTGGGCAGGGGGCTCGATGGGTGAAGCTTTCTTT CASSYWAGGSMGEAFF
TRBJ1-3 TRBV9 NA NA TGTGCCAGCAGCGCCCGGGACACCAAAGGAAACACCATATATTTT CASSARDTKGNTIYF
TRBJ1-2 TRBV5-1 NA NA TGCGCCAGCAGCTTAGTTTCAGGGGTAAAGTACTATGGCTACACCTTC CASSLVSGVKYYGYTF
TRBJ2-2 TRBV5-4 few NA TGTGCCAGCAGCTTGGACAGGAGTGTTACCGGGGAGCTGTTTTTT CASSLDRSVTGELFF
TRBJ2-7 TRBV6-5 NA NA TGTGCCAGCACTAGAATTGACAGGAGTTACGAGCAGTACTTC CASTRIDRSYEQYF
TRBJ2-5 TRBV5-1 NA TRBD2 TGCGCCAGCAGCTTGGGACTAGCTAGAGGGGAGACCCAGTACTTC CASSLGLARGETQYF
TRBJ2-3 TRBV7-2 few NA TGTGCCAGCAGCCTAGCTTACACAGATACGCAGTATTTT CASSLAYTDTQYF
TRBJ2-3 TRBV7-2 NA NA TGTGCCAGCAGCTTAGGGATTAACGCCCTCACAGATACGCAGTATTTT CASSLGINALTDTQYF
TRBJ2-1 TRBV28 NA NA TGTGCCAGCACGACCTCCACTTTTCGGCATGAGCAGTTCTTC CASTTSTFRHEQFF
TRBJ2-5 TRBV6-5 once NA TGTGCCAGCAGTTACGACCCAAGGAAGACCCAGTACTTC CASSYDPRKTQYF